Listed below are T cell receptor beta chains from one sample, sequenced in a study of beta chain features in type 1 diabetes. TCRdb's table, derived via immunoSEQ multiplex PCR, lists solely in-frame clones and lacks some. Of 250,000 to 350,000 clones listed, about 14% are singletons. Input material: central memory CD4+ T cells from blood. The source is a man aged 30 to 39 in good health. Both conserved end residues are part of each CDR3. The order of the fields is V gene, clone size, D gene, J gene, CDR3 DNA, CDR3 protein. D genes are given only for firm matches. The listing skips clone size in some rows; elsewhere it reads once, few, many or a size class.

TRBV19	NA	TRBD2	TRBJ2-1	TGTGCCAGTAGTATAGACGCTGCTAGCAGCGGGGGGAATGAGCAGTTCTTC	CASSIDAASSGGNEQFF
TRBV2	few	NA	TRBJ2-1	TGTGCCAGCAGCTTAAATGAGCAGTTCTTC	CASSLNEQFF
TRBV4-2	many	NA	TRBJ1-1	TGTGCCAGCAGCCAAGGTGGGACGGTTGAAGCTTTCTTT	CASSQGGTVEAFF
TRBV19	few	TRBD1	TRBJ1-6	TGTGCCAGCCGAGCGGACAGGGCGGCTAATTCACCCCTCCACTTT	CASRADRAANSPLHF
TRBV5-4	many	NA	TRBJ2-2	TGTGCCAGCAGCGGAGGGACGGTCCGGAACACCGGGGAGCTGTTTTTT	CASSGGTVRNTGELFF
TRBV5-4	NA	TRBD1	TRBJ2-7	TGTGCCAGCAGCTTGGCGGCAGGGGGCTACGAGCAGTACTTC	CASSLAAGGYEQYF
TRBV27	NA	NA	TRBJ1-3	TGTGCCAGCAGTTTATATCCAGGAAACACCATATATTTT	CASSLYPGNTIYF
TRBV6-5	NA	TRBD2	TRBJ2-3	TGTGCCAGCAGTGAAACAGCGGGAGTCGCGCAGTATTTT	CASSETAGVAQYF
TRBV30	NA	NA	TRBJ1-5	TGTGCCTGGAGAGAACCGGGCCTTAGCAATCAGCCCCAGCATTTT	CAWREPGLSNQPQHF
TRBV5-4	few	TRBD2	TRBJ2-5	TGTGCCAGCAGCCCATCTAGCGGGGGGGCCGGGGAGACCCAGTACTTC	CASSPSSGGAGETQYF
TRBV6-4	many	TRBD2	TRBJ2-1	TGTGCCAGCAGTCCCCTAGCGGGGGCATACAATGAGCAGTTCTTC	CASSPLAGAYNEQFF
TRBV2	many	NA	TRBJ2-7	TGTGCCAGCAGGTGGACTGGCCTCTCCTACGAGCAGTACTTC	CASRWTGLSYEQYF
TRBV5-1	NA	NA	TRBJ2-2	TGCGCCAGCAGCTTGGGGGCGGCTAACACCGGGGAGCTGTTTTTT	CASSLGAANTGELFF
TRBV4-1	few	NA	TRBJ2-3	TGCGCCAGCAGCCAAGCGCCAGGGTTTGCAGATACGCAGTATTTT	CASSQAPGFADTQYF
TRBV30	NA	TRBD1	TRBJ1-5	TGTGCCTGGAGCGTTGGGACAGTTGTTCAGCCCCAGCATTTT	CAWSVGTVVQPQHF
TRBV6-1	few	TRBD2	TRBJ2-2	TGTGCCAGCAGTAAGCGGGAGCCTACCGGGGAGCTGTTTTTT	CASSKREPTGELFF
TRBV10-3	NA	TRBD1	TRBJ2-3	TGTGCCATCAGCCCACAGGGGGATACGCAGTATTTT	CAISPQGDTQYF
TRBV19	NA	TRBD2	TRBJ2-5	TGTGCCAGTAGTATAGGGGGGGGAATACAAGAGACCCAGTACTTC	CASSIGGGIQETQYF
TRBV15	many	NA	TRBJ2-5	TGTGCCACCAGCAGAGCCTCGGCAGAAGAGACCCAGTACTTC	CATSRASAEETQYF
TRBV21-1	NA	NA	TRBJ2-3	TGTGCCAGCAGCAAAATCCCCGCGGGCCGGAACACAGATACGCAGTATTTT	CASSKIPAGRNTDTQYF
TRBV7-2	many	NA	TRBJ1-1	TGTGCCAGCAGCCGCCCCGGCGTGAACACTGAAGCTTTCTTT	CASSRPGVNTEAFF
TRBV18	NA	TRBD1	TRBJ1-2	TGTGCCAGCTCACCTGACAGGGGGCATGGCTACACCTTC	CASSPDRGHGYTF
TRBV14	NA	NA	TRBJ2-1	TGTGCCAGCAGCCAAGATTTTATAATCAATGAGCAGTTCTTC	CASSQDFIINEQFF
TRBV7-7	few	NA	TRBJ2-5	TGTGCCAGCAGCCCAAGGGACATACAGACCCAGTACTTC	CASSPRDIQTQYF
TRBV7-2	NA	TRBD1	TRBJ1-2	TGTGCCAGCAGCTTAGAGCCCCCCGACAGGGGCGTCTATGGCTACACCTTC	CASSLEPPDRGVYGYTF
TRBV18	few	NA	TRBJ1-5	TGTGCCAGCTCCGGACAGATCAATCAGCCCCAGCATTTT	CASSGQINQPQHF
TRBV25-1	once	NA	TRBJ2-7	TGTGCCAGCAGTGTCGGCCGGTCCTACGAGCAGTACTTC	CASSVGRSYEQYF
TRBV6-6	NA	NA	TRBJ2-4	TGTGCCAGCCGGGGTTGGAGGTACTTC	CASRGWRYF
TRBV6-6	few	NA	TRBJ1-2	TGTGCCAGCAGTGGACAGTCGAGAGCTAACTATGGCTACACCTTC	CASSGQSRANYGYTF
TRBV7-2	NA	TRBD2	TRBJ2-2	TGTGCCAGCAGCTTGCCGGGACTAGGCATGTTTTTT	CASSLPGLGMFF
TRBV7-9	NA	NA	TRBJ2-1	TGTGCCAGCAGCGGGAGCTCCTACAATGAGCAGTTCTTC	CASSGSSYNEQFF
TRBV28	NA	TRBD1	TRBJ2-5	TGTGCCAGCCTGACAGGGGGGGAGACCCAGTACTTC	CASLTGGETQYF
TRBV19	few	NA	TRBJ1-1	TGTGCCAGTAGTATAGCCAGTTTGAACACTGAAGCTTTCTTT	CASSIASLNTEAFF
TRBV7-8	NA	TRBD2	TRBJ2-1	TGTGCCAGCAGAGAAGTTGCCGGGACTAGCCACAATGAGCAGTTCTTC	CASREVAGTSHNEQFF
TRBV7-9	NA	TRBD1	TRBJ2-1	TGTGCCAGCAGCTTGACAGGGGGCTTTGAGCAGTTCTTC	CASSLTGGFEQFF
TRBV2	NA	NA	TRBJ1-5	TGTGCCAGCCATCTTGATTATAGCAATCAGCCCCAGCATTTT	CASHLDYSNQPQHF
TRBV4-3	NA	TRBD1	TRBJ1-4	TGCGCCAGCAGCCAAGATACCGGGACAGGGCGTGAAAAACTGTTTTTT	CASSQDTGTGREKLFF
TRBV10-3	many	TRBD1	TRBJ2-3	TGTGCCATCAGCCCTCGGGACAGGGCCACAGATACGCAGTATTTT	CAISPRDRATDTQYF
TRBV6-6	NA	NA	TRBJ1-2	TGTGCCAGCAGGGAGGGGGTTCGTGGCTACACCTTC	CASREGVRGYTF
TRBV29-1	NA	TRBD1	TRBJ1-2	TGCAGCGTCCCGCAACAGGGGGGTTACTATGGCTACACCTTC	CSVPQQGGYYGYTF
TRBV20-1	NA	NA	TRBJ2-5	TGCAGTGCTGGAGGGAGGACCCAGTACTTC	CSAGGRTQYF
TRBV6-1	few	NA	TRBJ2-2	TGTGCCAGCAGGAAGGGGCGGGACACCGGGGAGCTGTTTTTT	CASRKGRDTGELFF
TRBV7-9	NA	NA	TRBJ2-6	TGTGCCAGCAGCTTCCAGGGAAGTGGAGCTGGGGCCAACGTCCTGACTTTC	CASSFQGSGAGANVLTF
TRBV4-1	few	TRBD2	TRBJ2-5	TGCGCCAGCAGCCAAGAGACTAGCGGGGGGTGGACCCAGTACTTC	CASSQETSGGWTQYF
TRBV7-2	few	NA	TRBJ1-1	TGTGCCAGCAGCGGAGGGGTAGGGTTTACTGAAGCTTTCTTT	CASSGGVGFTEAFF
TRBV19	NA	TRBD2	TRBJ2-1	TGTGCCAGTAGTATAGCACCGGGACTAGGCATCTTATATGAGCAGTTCTTC	CASSIAPGLGILYEQFF
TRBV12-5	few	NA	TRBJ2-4	TGTGCTAGTGGTTTGGTACAGGGAAGGGGTGAGAACATTCAGTACTTC	CASGLVQGRGENIQYF
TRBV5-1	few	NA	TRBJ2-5	TGCGCCAGCAGCCAGGGCTGGGAGACCCAGTACTTC	CASSQGWETQYF
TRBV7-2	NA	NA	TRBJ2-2	TGTGCCAGCAGCTTAGCGCACCTTTCGAACACCGGGGAGCTGTTTTTT	CASSLAHLSNTGELFF
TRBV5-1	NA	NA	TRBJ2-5	TGCGCCAGCAGCTGGGAGTCGCGTGGGGAGACCCAGTACTTC	CASSWESRGETQYF
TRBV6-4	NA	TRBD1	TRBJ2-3	TGTGCCAGCAGCCCAGGGGGCGCAACAGATACGCAGTATTTT	CASSPGGATDTQYF
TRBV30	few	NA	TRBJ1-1	TGTGCCTGGAGTCCTGGGACCCGCCACACTGAAGCTTTCTTT	CAWSPGTRHTEAFF
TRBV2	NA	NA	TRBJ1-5	TGTGCCAGCAGTGATCACAGCCAGGGAGGCAATCAGCCCCAGCATTTT	CASSDHSQGGNQPQHF
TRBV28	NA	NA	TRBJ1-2	TGTGCCAGCAGTTCCGACAGATATGGCTACACCTTC	CASSSDRYGYTF